These T cell receptor beta chains were read from a single sample in a study of blood T cell repertoires in COVID-19. The table came from immunoSEQ multiplex PCR; TCRdb's copy has only in-frame clones and leaves some out. The sample records 150,000 to 200,000 clones, more than 80% being singletons. The sample taken for sequencing was peripheral blood. Receptors were obtained from a man aged 55 to 70 with acute or convalescent COVID-19. Each CDR3 is given with its conserved first and last residue. The D gene is left open where the match is weak. Size is omitted from some rows. Given values are once, few, many or a class for expanded clones.

TRBJ1-6 NA once TRBV4-1 TGCGCCAGCAGCCAAGAAGGCGGCACAGGGCCGAATTCACCCCTCCACTTT CASSQEGGTGPNSPLHF
TRBJ1-1 NA NA TRBV2 TGTGCCAGTAGACGACAGATCGGAACTGAAGCTTTCTTT CASRRQIGTEAFF
TRBJ2-3 TRBD2 NA TRBV19 TGTGCCAGTAGTCTCGGCGGGGGGCCAGATACGCAGTATTTT CASSLGGGPDTQYF
TRBJ1-3 NA NA TRBV11-2 TGTGCCAGCAGCTTAGATCGGGGGGGGACCTCTGGAAACACCATATATTTT CASSLDRGGTSGNTIYF
TRBJ2-5 TRBD2 NA TRBV3-1/TRBV3-2 TGTGCCAGCAGCCCCAACCCGGGACTAGCGGGGCTTGCGCCAGAGACCCAGTACTTC CASSPNPGLAGLAPETQYF
TRBJ1-5 NA once TRBV19 TGTGCCAGTCACCCGGGGGGATATAGCAATCAGCCCCAGCATTTT CASHPGGYSNQPQHF
TRBJ1-1 NA NA TRBV10-1 TGCGCCAGCAGTGCCGCGGCAGGGTCTTTGACCGCTGAAGCTTTCTTT CASSAAAGSLTAEAFF
TRBJ2-2 NA NA TRBV19 TGTGCCAGTAGTATTCCCGGACACAACAACACCGGGGAGCTGTTTTTT CASSIPGHNNTGELFF
TRBJ2-5 TRBD2 NA TRBV6-5 TGTGCCAGCAGTTACTCGGGACTAGCGGTGGGAGAGACCCAGTACTTC CASSYSGLAVGETQYF
TRBJ2-5 TRBD2 NA TRBV5-6 TGTGCCAGCAGCTTGGGCGGGAGGGCCCAAGAGACCCAGTACTTC CASSLGGRAQETQYF
TRBJ1-6 NA NA TRBV12-3/TRBV12-4 TGTGCCAGCAGTTTAAAACAGGTCTCACCCCTCCACTTT CASSLKQVSPLHF
TRBJ1-2 NA NA TRBV27 TGTGCCAGCAGTTCACTACCGGACAGCTATGGCTACACCTTC CASSSLPDSYGYTF
TRBJ2-2 NA NA TRBV2 TGTGCCAGCCGGCTCAGGGAAAGGTCCGGGGAGCTGTTTTTT CASRLRERSGELFF
TRBJ1-3 NA NA TRBV27 TGTGCCAGCAAACAGGAGATCTCTGGAAACACCATATATTTT CASKQEISGNTIYF
TRBJ1-2 NA NA TRBV5-1 TGCGCCAGCAGCTTGATAGGGGGCTATGGCTACACCTTC CASSLIGGYGYTF
TRBJ2-1 NA NA TRBV5-4 TGTGCCAGCAGCATGGGGGCTAGCGGCTCCTACAATGAGCAGTTCTTC CASSMGASGSYNEQFF
TRBJ2-3 NA NA TRBV27 TGTGCCAGCAGTCTTGGGGCGCGGATTAGCACAGATACGCAGTATTTT CASSLGARISTDTQYF
TRBJ1-1 NA NA TRBV5-1 TGCGCCAGCAGCTTGGGGCAGATGAACACTGAAGCTTTCTTT CASSLGQMNTEAFF
TRBJ2-7 NA NA TRBV6-2/TRBV6-3 TGTGCCAGCAGTTACTCGGGACTTGCGAACTCCTACGAGCAGTACTTC CASSYSGLANSYEQYF
TRBJ1-6 NA NA TRBV6-5 TGTGCCAGCAGTTACACATTAACGACGGGTTCACCCCTCCACTTT CASSYTLTTGSPLHF
TRBJ1-5 TRBD1 NA TRBV4-1 TGCGCCAGCAGCCAAGTACAATTGATGACAGGGCGGCAGCCCCAGCATTTT CASSQVQLMTGRQPQHF
TRBJ2-3 TRBD1 NA TRBV2 TGTGCCAGCAGCGCCGGGACAGGGGGCGGTGATACGCAGTATTTT CASSAGTGGGDTQYF
TRBJ2-3 TRBD1 NA TRBV9 TGTGCCAGCAGCGGGGGGACAGGGACCGATACGCAGTATTTT CASSGGTGTDTQYF
TRBJ2-7 NA NA TRBV11-2 TGTGCCAGCAGCTACTCGGACAGCTACGAGCAGTACTTC CASSYSDSYEQYF
TRBJ1-1 NA NA TRBV27 TGTGCCAGCAGCCACAAAGGGGTAACTGAAGCTTTCTTT CASSHKGVTEAFF
TRBJ2-3 TRBD1 NA TRBV5-4 TGTGCCAGCAGGAGAGGGACAGGGGTCACAGATACGCAGTATTTT CASRRGTGVTDTQYF
TRBJ2-1 TRBD1 few TRBV5-1 TGCGCCAGCAGCTTCCACCGGGACAGAATCAATGAGCAGTTCTTC CASSFHRDRINEQFF
TRBJ2-7 NA NA TRBV20-1 TGCAGTGGGGTAGGGAGAAACGAGCAGTACTTC CSGVGRNEQYF
TRBJ2-7 TRBD1 NA TRBV6-5 TGTGCCAGCAAGTATCGACAGGGCAACTACGAGCAGTACTTC CASKYRQGNYEQYF
TRBJ1-5 NA NA TRBV6-1 TGTGCCAGCAGTGAAGGGGGGCTCATTCAGCCCCAGCATTTT CASSEGGLIQPQHF
TRBJ2-2 TRBD2 NA TRBV9 TGTGCCAGCAGCGGGACTAGCGGGGGGGTTGCCGGGGAGCTGTTTTTT CASSGTSGGVAGELFF
TRBJ1-2 NA NA TRBV7-2 TGTGCCAGCACCTGGACAGCGAATGGCTACACCTTC CASTWTANGYTF
TRBJ2-5 NA NA TRBV30 TGTGCCTGGAGCCCCCCGGGACAAAGGGTTAAAGAGACCCAGTACTTC CAWSPPGQRVKETQYF
TRBJ1-6 TRBD1 NA TRBV5-6 TGTGCCAGCAGCTTGGGACAGGGGAATTCACCCCTCCACTTT CASSLGQGNSPLHF
TRBJ1-1 NA NA TRBV6-5 TGTGCCCGGCAGAACCAGGGCAACACCAACACTGAAGCTTTCTTT CARQNQGNTNTEAFF
TRBJ1-6 NA NA TRBV7-2 TGTGCCAGCAGCTTAGCCGGTTACAATTCACCCCTCCACTTT CASSLAGYNSPLHF
TRBJ1-1 NA NA TRBV5-8 TGTGCCAGCAGCCGAGGATGGGAGGGCACTGAAGCTTTCTTT CASSRGWEGTEAFF
TRBJ1-1 NA NA TRBV6-5 TGTGCCAGCAGGTCGGGGGACACTGAAGCTTTCTTT CASRSGDTEAFF
TRBJ1-4 TRBD1 NA TRBV3-1/TRBV3-2 TGTGCCAGCAGCTCCAGGGGGCGGGGAAATGAAAAACTGTTTTTT CASSSRGRGNEKLFF
TRBJ2-1 TRBD2 NA TRBV14 TGTGCCAGCAGCCAAGATCTGGGACTAGCGGCGTCTGAGCAGTTCTTC CASSQDLGLAASEQFF
TRBJ1-5 NA NA TRBV6-2/TRBV6-3 TGTGCCAGCAGTTACTGGGAGAATCAGCCCCAGCATTTT CASSYWENQPQHF
TRBJ1-1 NA NA TRBV5-1 TGCGCCAGCAGCTTGACCGGGACCGGGGGGTCCAACACTGAAGCTTTCTTT CASSLTGTGGSNTEAFF
TRBJ1-1 NA NA TRBV30 TGTGCCTGGAGTGTATCGGGGTTCTTAGCCAGGACGACTGAAGCTTTCTTT CAWSVSGFLARTTEAFF
TRBJ1-2 TRBD1 NA TRBV7-2 TGTGCCAGCAGCTTCCAGGGGGCGGCTAACTATGGCTACACCTTC CASSFQGAANYGYTF
TRBJ2-3 TRBD1 NA TRBV5-1 TGCGCCAGCAGTGTGCGCGGGACAGGGAACACAGATACGCAGTATTTT CASSVRGTGNTDTQYF
TRBJ2-3 TRBD2 once TRBV7-3 TGTGCCAGCAGCTCGAGCGGGGGGGTCGCAGATACGCAGTATTTT CASSSSGGVADTQYF
TRBJ2-2 NA NA TRBV19 TGTGCCAGTAGTATAACTAAACTCACCGGGGAGCTGTTTTTT CASSITKLTGELFF
TRBJ1-3 NA NA TRBV5-1 TGCGCCAGCAGCCGCACGGGGGACCTGGATCACACCATATATTTT CASSRTGDLDHTIYF
TRBJ1-1 NA NA TRBV18 TGTGCCAGCTCACCACCGAGGGAGGGGAAGACTGAAGCTTTCTTT CASSPPREGKTEAFF
TRBJ1-5 NA NA TRBV6-5 TGTGCCAGCAGTCCCCGAAACTATCAGCCCCAGCATTTT CASSPRNYQPQHF
TRBJ2-3 TRBD2 NA TRBV30 TGTGCCTGGAGTGCGACCTTAGCGGGGGGGACAGATACGCAGTATTTT CAWSATLAGGTDTQYF
TRBJ1-2 NA NA TRBV3-1/TRBV3-2 TGTGCCAGCAGCCCCGAGGGCCAGATCTATGGCTACACCTTC CASSPEGQIYGYTF
TRBJ1-2 TRBD1 NA TRBV18 TGTGCCAGCTCACCTCAACAGCCGGGACAGACAGACTATGGCTACACCTTC CASSPQQPGQTDYGYTF
TRBJ1-2 NA NA TRBV25-1 TGTGCCAGCAGTGAAGGGACATATTATGGCTACACCTTC CASSEGTYYGYTF
TRBJ1-4 TRBD1 once TRBV25-1 TGTGCCAGCAGTGAATGGGACAGTGATGAAAAACTGTTTTTT CASSEWDSDEKLFF
TRBJ2-3 NA NA TRBV5-1 TGCGCCAGCAGCTTGGGAGAACAGGATACGCAGTATTTT CASSLGEQDTQYF
TRBJ1-3 NA NA TRBV19 TGTGCCAGTAGTATAGTGGTCGGGGACTCTGGAAACACCATATATTTT CASSIVVGDSGNTIYF
TRBJ1-2 NA NA TRBV5-1 TGCGCCAGCAGCTTGGGCCCACCGAGGTCTAACTATGGCTACACCTTC CASSLGPPRSNYGYTF
TRBJ1-5 NA NA TRBV19 TGTGCCAGTAGTATGAAAGCGTATAGCAATCAGCCCCAGCATTTT CASSMKAYSNQPQHF
TRBJ1-1 NA NA TRBV19 TGTGCCAGTAGTATAGCCTCCGGGGTGAACACTGAAGCTTTCTTT CASSIASGVNTEAFF